What follows are 10 T cell receptor beta chains derived from one specimen sequenced in a study of CD8 T cells in Susac syndrome (dated by TCRdb to between 2018 and 2020). Library preparation was by the immunoSEQ multiplex PCR assay. RNA was extracted using the RNeasy kit, and roughly 0.5 to 1 ug of the RNA was reverse transcribed with random hexamers. The public reads were run again by TCRdb, first through fastp at Q25 and then through MiXCR, and only productive beta chains were kept. Rows are unified per CDR3 protein, each entry keeping the most common DNA and genes. Present in this sample are some 300,000 distinct CDR3 sequences, 70% to 90% of which were seen just once. The ten largest clones add up to 0.21% of the sample. The specimen was CD8+ T cells from PBMCs. The receptor set was obtained from a human donor with multiple sclerosis.

This clonotype was detected a few times. The genes are TRBV27 and TRBJ2-7, with D uncertain. Trimming cost V 6 bases and J 2 bases, with 11 bases left between them. CDR3 size: 13 residues. The germline gives CDR1 MNHEY, CDR2 SMNVEV (reference sequence). In nucleotides, the CDR3 is TGTGCCAGCAGCCCCTCCAGCCCCTACGAGCAGTACTTC. Its translation: CASSPSSPYEQYF.

The chain couples TRBV27 to TRBJ2-7; D call uncertain. This CDR3 has 16 residues. Trimming removed 0 bases at V and 0 bases at J, with 12 bases between. Germline CDR1 reads MNHEY; CDR2 reads SMNVEV (reference sequence). CDR3 nucleotides: TGTGCCAGCAGTTTATCTACCCGCCTGCCCTCCTACGAGCAGTACTTC. Amino acids: CASSLSTRLPSYEQYF.

CDR3 DNA: TGTGCCAGTAGAGGACTAGCGGGAGTATTCGGGAATGAGCAGTTCTTC. Amino acid sequence: CASRGLAGVFGNEQFF. The chain recombines TRBV19 with TRBJ2-1, with 13 positions matching TRBD2. This CDR3 has 16 amino acids. Germline loops: CDR1 LNHDA, CDR2 SQIVND (reference sequence). V lost 6 bases to trimming and J lost 7 bases; unmatched junction nucleotides: 9.

The chain employs TRBV6-5 and TRBJ2-2, with D maybe TRBD2 (5 bases). V was trimmed by 2 bases and J by 6 bases, leaving 13 bases between them. The CDR3 spans 15 residues. The germline CDR1 and CDR2 sequences are MNHEY and SVGAGI. CDR3 protein: CASSYASTRAGELFF. For the CDR3, the DNA is TGTGCCAGCAGTTACGCCAGCACGCGGGCCGGGGAGCTGTTTTTT.

CDR3 DNA sequence: TGTGCCACCAGTGACTCAACAGGGGTAGGCAATCAGCCCCAGCATTTT. Translation: CATSDSTGVGNQPQHF. This chain uses TRBV24-1 with TRBJ1-5; TRBD1 aligns across 7 bases. CDR3 size: 16 residues. Germline CDR1 is KGHDR and CDR2 is SFDVKD. With V trimmed by 4 bases and J by 2 bases, 7 bases remained unmatched.

In DNA form, the CDR3 reads TGTGCCAGCAGCTTAGTGAGCGGGGAAACTTATAGCAATCAGCCCCAGCATTTT. This encodes CASSLVSGETYSNQPQHF. The J gene is TRBJ1-5, the V gene TRBV7-2; D ambiguous. Between the trimmed V and J ends, which lost 1 base and 0 bases, there was a span of 16 bases. The CDR3 length is 18 residues. Germline V gives CDR1 SGHTA, CDR2 FQGNSA. Using reference TRBV7-2 and TRBJ1-5 for the parts outside the CDR3, the full variable domain is GAGVSQSPSNKVTEKGKDVELRCDPISGHTALYWYRQSLGQGLEFLIYFQGNSAPDKSGLPSDRFSAERTGGSVSTLTIQRTQQEDSAVYLCASSLVSGETYSNQPQHFGDGTRLSIL.

The chain carries TRBV7-9 and TRBJ2-7; D gene unclear. CDR3 length: 15 amino acids. The germline V gene encodes CDR1 SEHNR and CDR2 FQNEAQ (reference sequence). V gave up 2 bases and J gave up 0 bases, with 11 bases separating them. CDR3 nucleotides: TGTGCCAGCAGCTTAAGTGAGGACGGCTCCTACGAGCAGTACTTC. Its translation is CASSLSEDGSYEQYF.

The chain combines TRBV14 with TRBJ1-1; D is ambiguous. Looked up from germline, CDR1 is SGHDN and CDR2 is FVKESK. The CDR3 is 16 amino acids. V shed 4 bases and J shed 11 bases, with 26 bases lying between them. The CDR3 nucleotides are TGTGCCAGCAGCCCTAGGGTTCGCCTGGGGATTTTTAGGGCTTTCTTT. The encoded protein is CASSPRVRLGIFRAFF.

The V call is TRBV4-3, the J call TRBJ1-5; D is possibly TRBD1 (5 bases). The V gene's germline CDR1 is LGHNA and CDR2 YSLEER. The CDR3 is made up of 16 amino acids. Trimming took 1 base from V and 5 from J, leaving 15 bases between them. CDR3 in DNA: TGCGCCAGCAGCCAAGTTCATCTACTGGGGCATCAGCCCCAGCATTTT. Translating gives CASSQVHLLGHQPQHF.

V usage is TRBV5-1 and J usage is TRBJ2-1; TRBD2 matches 11 bases. The CDR3 loop spans 16 amino acids. Per germline, CDR1 SGHRS and CDR2 YFSETQ. The J segment lost 0 bases and the V segment lost 4 bases, leaving 3 bases of the junction unmatched. The CDR3 nucleotides read TGCGCCAGCAGCGTGGGACTAGCGGCCTCCTACAATGAGCAGTTCTTC. It yields the protein CASSVGLAASYNEQFF.